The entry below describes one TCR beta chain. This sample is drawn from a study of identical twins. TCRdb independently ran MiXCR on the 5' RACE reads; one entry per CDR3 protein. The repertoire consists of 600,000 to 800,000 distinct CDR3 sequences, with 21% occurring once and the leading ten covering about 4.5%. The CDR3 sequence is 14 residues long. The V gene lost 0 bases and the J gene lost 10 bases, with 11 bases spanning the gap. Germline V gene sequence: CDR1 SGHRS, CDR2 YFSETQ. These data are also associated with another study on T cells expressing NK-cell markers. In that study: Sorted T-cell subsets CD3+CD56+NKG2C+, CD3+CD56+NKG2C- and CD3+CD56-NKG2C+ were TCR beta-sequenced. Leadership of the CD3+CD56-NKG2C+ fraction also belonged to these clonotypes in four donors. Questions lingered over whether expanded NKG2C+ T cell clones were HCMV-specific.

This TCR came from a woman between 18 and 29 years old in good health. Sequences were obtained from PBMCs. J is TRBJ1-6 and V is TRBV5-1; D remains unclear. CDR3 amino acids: CASSLGDYPSPLHF. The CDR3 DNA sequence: TGCGCCAGCAGCTTGGGCGACTATCCCTCACCCCTCCACTTT.